One and the same sample provided the 20 T cell receptor beta chains below, sequenced in a study of blood T cell repertoires in COVID-19 (dated by TCRdb to between 2020 and 2021). Library prep was done by the immunoSEQ multiplex PCR assay. TCRdb limited this immuneACCESS table to in-frame rearrangements with V and J called. A share of clones is missing; checked studies link under half to unresolved V genes, and the rest is unexplained. Recorded for this sample are approximately 160,000 clones; 80% to 90% of them occurred a single time. The ten largest clonotypes hold 8.3% of the sample. The sample comprised peripheral blood. The source of these receptors is a woman aged 55-70 years with COVID-19, enrolled during active disease.

The chain uses TRBV5-1 and TRBJ1-2; 7 bases match TRBD1. From germline, CDR1 is SGHRS and CDR2 YFSETQ. The V and J ends lost 0 bases and 3 bases, in that order; junction bases with no gene match: 11. This CDR3 region has 17 residues. The CDR3 loop is CASSLDSGTAGHYGYTF. In DNA form, the CDR3 reads TGCGCCAGCAGCTTGGACTCGGGGACAGCGGGCCACTATGGCTACACCTTC.

This rearrangement joins TRBV6-1 to TRBJ2-1; 11 bases align to TRBD2. V shed 7 bases and J 4 bases; nucleotides not matched to a gene: 12. This CDR3 has 17 amino acids. CDR1 is MNHNS and CDR2 is SASEGT in the germline V gene. The CDR3 protein is CASIDLAGGFDYNEQFF. In DNA, the CDR3 is TGTGCCAGCATTGATCTAGCGGGGGGCTTCGATTACAATGAGCAGTTCTTC.

V and J are TRBV9 and TRBJ1-2; a weak D match, TRBD1 (5 bases). CDR3 length: 12 residues. Germline CDR1 is SGDLS and CDR2 is YYNGEE. Trimming took 3 bases from V and 4 from J, leaving 7 bases between them. In nucleotides, the CDR3 is TGTGCCAGCAGCGACAGGCTCTATGGCTACACCTTC. As protein: CASSDRLYGYTF.

This rearrangement joins TRBV2 to TRBJ1-1, with TRBD1 matching over 8 bases. V lost 5 bases to trimming and J lost 5 bases; unmatched junction nucleotides: 7. This CDR3 spans 14 amino acids. In germline, CDR1 is SNHLY, CDR2 FYNNEI. DNA for the CDR3: TGTGCCAGCAGTACAGGACAGGGAGTAACTGAAGCTTTCTTT. This sequence encodes CASSTGQGVTEAFF.

Only a few counts were recorded for this clone. V is TRBV7-2 and J is TRBJ1-3; TRBD1 matches 9 bases. V lost 4 bases, J lost 3 bases, and 4 bases stayed unmatched. This CDR3 contains 15 residues. CDR1 is SGHTA and CDR2 is FQGNSA in the germline V gene. The CDR3 region is CASSSQGAIGNTIYF. The DNA for the CDR3 is TGTGCCAGCAGCTCACAGGGGGCCATTGGAAACACCATATATTTT.

The chain has TRBV19 and TRBJ2-1; 11 positions agree with TRBD2. The length of the CDR3 is 17 residues. Losses at the gene ends were 5 bases for V and 6 bases for J; bases not matched to a gene: 12. The V gene's germline CDR1 is LNHDA and CDR2 SQIVND (reference sequence). CDR3 DNA: TGTGCCAGTAGTTCTTCCGGGACTAGCGGAGCTTTCAATGAGCAGTTCTTC. Translation gives CASSSSGTSGAFNEQFF. The full variable domain, in which reference TRBV19 and TRBJ2-1 provide the parts outside the CDR3, is DGGITQSPKYLFRKEGQNVTLSCEQNLNHDAMYWYRQDPGQGLRLIYYSQIVNDFQKGDIAEGYSVSREKKESFPLTVTSAQKNPTAFYLCASSSSGTSGAFNEQFFGPGTRLTVL.

The CDR3 protein is CASSSPGQASYEQYF. CDR3 bases: TGTGCCAGCAGTTCCCCGGGACAGGCCTCCTACGAGCAGTACTTC. This chain joins TRBV27 and TRBJ2-7, with 8 bases lining up with TRBD1. J was trimmed by 0 bases and V by 4 bases; bases with no gene match: 5. CDR1 and CDR2 from the germline V gene are MNHEY and SMNVEV (reference sequence). The CDR3 length is 15 residues.

V usage is TRBV7-9 and J usage is TRBJ1-1, with D perhaps TRBD1 (6 bases). Trimming pared 5 bases from V and 2 bases from J, leaving 15 bases between. This CDR3 region has 15 residues. Germline V lookup: CDR1 SEHNR, CDR2 FQNEAQ (reference sequence). The CDR3 nucleotides are TGTGCCAGCAGCCCACCGGGACACACAAACACTGAAGCTTTCTTT. Protein sequence: CASSPPGHTNTEAFF.

This clone was picked up a small number of times. V usage is TRBV6-1 and J usage is TRBJ2-1; weak D call: TRBD2 (6 bases). The CDR3 has 16 residues. The germline CDR1 and CDR2 sequences are MNHNS and SASEGT. Trimming pared 4 bases from V and 7 bases from J, leaving 20 bases between. CDR3 coding DNA: TGTGCCAGCAGTGCAGATCTAGCGCGAATTCGGAATGAGCAGTTCTTC. It translates to CASSADLARIRNEQFF.

The rearrangement uses TRBV7-6 and TRBJ2-3, with 7 bases matching TRBD2. Germline loops: CDR1 SGHVS, CDR2 FNYEAQ. The CDR3 totals 17 residues. V was pared by 1 base and J by 1 base, with 8 bases of the junction left unmatched. Written as DNA, the CDR3 is TGTGCCAGCAGCTTAGAGGGCGGGGGTAGAGGCACAGATACGCAGTATTTT. Residues: CASSLEGGGRGTDTQYF.

This clone was seen a handful of times. The chain has TRBV7-8 and TRBJ1-2; D is uncertain. The V end was cut by 2 bases, the J end by 8 bases, with 9 bases between. CDR3 size: 12 residues. Germline CDR1 and CDR2: SGHVS and FQNEAQ. The CDR3 reads CASSLTTGGYTF. In DNA form, the CDR3 reads TGTGCCAGCAGCTTAACTACGGGAGGCTACACCTTC. Complete variable domain (other parts from reference TRBV7-8 and TRBJ1-2): GAGVSQSPRYKVAKRGQDVALRCDPISGHVSLFWYQQALGQGPEFLTYFQNEAQLDKSGLPSDRFFAERPEGSVSTLKIQRTQQEDSAVYLCASSLTTGGYTFGSGTRLTVV.

The chain combines TRBV5-5 with TRBJ2-2; no clear D gene. This CDR3 spans 13 amino acids. The V end was cut by 6 bases, the J end by 2 bases, with 8 bases between. CDR1 SGHKS and CDR2 YYEKEE come from the germline V gene (reference sequence). The CDR3 is CASIYRNTGELFF. The CDR3 region has the DNA TGTGCCAGCATCTATCGTAACACCGGGGAGCTGTTTTTT.

V usage is TRBV4-2 and J usage is TRBJ1-1, with D possibly TRBD1 on 5 matching bases. Germline V lookup: CDR1 LGHNA, CDR2 YNFKEQ. The CDR3 covers 15 residues. V was trimmed by 0 bases and J by 4 bases, leaving 12 bases between them. For the CDR3, the DNA is TGTGCCAGCAGCCAAGATCGTGGGGGGGGCACTGAAGCTTTCTTT. Protein sequence: CASSQDRGGGTEAFF.

This clone has more than one count but fewer than ten. The V call is TRBV11-2, the J call TRBJ1-6; D might be TRBD1 (5 bases). Trimming left V 1 base short and J 4 bases short, with 8 bases between. Germline loops: CDR1 SGHAT, CDR2 FQNNGV. This CDR3 region has 15 residues. The CDR3 DNA reads TGTGCCAGCAGCTTAGGTACAGGATATAATTCACCCCTCCACTTT. Its protein is CASSLGTGYNSPLHF.

The rearrangement joins TRBV5-1 to TRBJ1-6; tentatively, D is TRBD1 (5 bases). The germline V and J ends were trimmed by 0 bases and 9 bases, with 10 bases remaining between them. The germline V gene encodes CDR1 SGHRS and CDR2 YFSETQ. The CDR3 is made up of 14 amino acids. CDR3 sequence (DNA): TGCGCCAGCAGCTTGGAAGGGGAGGGTTCACCCCTCCACTTT. Translation: CASSLEGEGSPLHF.

The chain uses TRBV12-3 or TRBV12-4 and TRBJ1-4, with a possible D match to TRBD1 (5 bases). CDR3 length: 12 residues. Trimming pared 8 bases from V and 8 bases from J, leaving 12 bases between. CDR3 sequence reads: CASGGEEEKLFF. DNA of the CDR3: TGTGCCAGCGGGGGGGAGGAGGAAAAACTGTTTTTT.

This clone was recorded only once. V and J are TRBV6-1 and TRBJ1-2; no definite D call. The CDR3 totals 14 residues. Germline loops: CDR1 MNHNS, CDR2 SASEGT. Trimming removed 2 bases from V and 4 bases from J, with 11 bases in between. The CDR3 protein is CASSERVEVYGYTF. DNA of the CDR3: TGTGCCAGCAGTGAACGGGTAGAAGTCTATGGCTACACCTTC.

This clone was seen only a few times. The V call is TRBV9, the J call TRBJ2-3; 8 nucleotides agree with TRBD2. J lost 2 bases, V lost 0 bases, and 5 bases had no gene match. The CDR3 is 16 residues long. Germline CDR1 and CDR2: SGDLS and YYNGEE. Here the CDR3 DNA reads TGTGCCAGCAGCGTAGAAGACGGGAGGGCCACAGATACGCAGTATTTT. The encoded protein is CASSVEDGRATDTQYF. The variable domain in full, with the rest retrieved from reference TRBV9 and TRBJ2-3, is DSGVTQTPKHLITATGQRVTLRCSPRSGDLSVYWYQQSLDQGLQFLIQYYNGEERAKGNILERFSAQQFPDLHSELNLSSLELGDSALYFCASSVEDGRATDTQYFGPGTRLTVL.

The chain combines TRBV2 with TRBJ1-5, with 8 nucleotides matching TRBD1. This CDR3 is built from 14 residues. Germline V lookup: CDR1 SNHLY, CDR2 FYNNEI. V shed 4 bases, J shed 6 bases, and the junction held 5 bases outside the gene matches. This CDR3 reads CASSGQGSGQPQHF. Written as DNA, the CDR3 is TGTGCCAGCAGTGGACAGGGGTCTGGTCAGCCCCAGCATTTT.

This chain uses TRBV5-1 with TRBJ1-4, with D uncertain. The CDR3 totals 14 residues. V lost 4 bases and J 8 bases, leaving 15 bases between the germline ends. Per germline, CDR1 SGHRS and CDR2 YFSETQ. The DNA of the CDR3 is TGCGCCAGCAGCCCGCGGGGTATTGGCGAAAAACTGTTTTTT. Translation gives CASSPRGIGEKLFF.